The clone carrying this TCR beta chain was detected only once. This sample includes further DNA sequences coding for the same CDR3. Sequencing used immunoSEQ multiplex PCR; TCRdb keeps in-frame clones, though not all of them. In the table there are roughly 67,000 clones, approximately 81% of which are singletons. The record originates from a study of blood T cell repertoires in COVID-19. The germline V gene encodes CDR1 SGHRS and CDR2 YFSETQ. V lost 0 bases and J lost 1, with 7 bases in between. This CDR3 contains 14 residues. J is TRBJ2-5 and V is TRBV5-1; perhaps TRBD1 as D (5 bases). This clonotype was obtained from a man aged 45-65 years with active COVID-19. The sequenced material came from peripheral blood. The CDR3 loop reads CASSLGTSQETQYF. Written as DNA, the CDR3 is TGCGCCAGCAGCTTGGGGACATCCCAAGAGACCCAGTACTTC.